Shown below are 5 T cell receptor beta chains from a single sample sequenced in a study of shared clonotypes between healthy human individuals. Clones were sequenced by immunoSEQ multiplex PCR, and TCRdb holds only the in-frame ones, with some missing. The sample contains approximately 640,000 clones, roughly 70% of which appear only once. The sequenced sample consisted of memory CD4+ T cells sorted from blood. Subset here: CD45RA-negative fraction. All receptors derive from a woman aged 25 to 39 in good health.

This clone has a single count. V and J are TRBV6-5 and TRBJ1-5; no clear D gene. Deletions cut 4 bases from V and 2 bases from J, with 9 bases between. The germline V gene encodes CDR1 MNHEY and CDR2 SVGAGI. CDR3 length equals 14 residues. The DNA for the CDR3 is TGTGCCAGCAGTTTGAGGAGCGGCAATCAGCCCCAGCATTTT. Translating gives CASSLRSGNQPQHF.

This clone has just a few counts. A junction boundary mismatches the germline segment, possibly from a read error. The rearrangement uses TRBV5-1 and TRBJ2-7; possible D gene TRBD2, 6 bases. Germline V gene lookup returns CDR1 SGHRS and CDR2 YFSETQ. This CDR3 comprises 15 residues. The CDR3 protein is CASSFEGRPSNEQYF. The DNA of the CDR3 is TGCGCCAGCAGCTTCGAAGGGAGGCCCTCCAACGAGCAGTACTTC.

The chain is built from TRBV5-1 and TRBJ2-1; D is uncertain. The V gene lost 4 bases and the J gene lost 2 bases, with 7 bases spanning the gap. This CDR3 spans 13 amino acids. The germline V gene encodes CDR1 SGHRS and CDR2 YFSETQ. CDR3 amino acids: CASSANTYNEQFF. Written as DNA, the CDR3 is TGCGCCAGCAGCGCCAACACCTACAATGAGCAGTTCTTC.

This chain links TRBV7-2 with TRBJ2-1, with D maybe TRBD2 (5 bases). CDR3 length equals 14 residues. V shed 4 bases and J shed 2 bases, with 9 bases lying between them. CDR1 is SGHTA, CDR2 FQGNSA, per germline. DNA for the CDR3: TGTGCCAGCAGCTCGGACTTCACCTACAATGAGCAGTTCTTC. It translates to CASSSDFTYNEQFF. The variable domain in full, with the rest retrieved from reference TRBV7-2 and TRBJ2-1, is GAGVSQSPSNKVTEKGKDVELRCDPISGHTALYWYRQSLGQGLEFLIYFQGNSAPDKSGLPSDRFSAERTGGSVSTLTIQRTQQEDSAVYLCASSSDFTYNEQFFGPGTRLTVL.

The V gene is TRBV28, the J gene TRBJ1-1; D is ambiguous. CDR1 is MDHEN and CDR2 is SYDVKM in the germline V gene. V was cut by 3 bases and J by 10 bases, with 12 bases left in between. The CDR3 contains 12 residues. CDR3 in DNA: TGTGCCAGCAGTTTGGCGATGGAGGGAGCTTTCTTT. Amino acids: CASSLAMEGAFF.